The 15 T cell receptor beta chains below come from one sample, sequenced in a study of blood T cells in healthy people across ages. Alongside a J-beta primer mix, a sample-barcoded 5' primer served in a second PCR lasting roughly 7 to 11 cycles. Each CDR3 protein is one row after TCRdb ran MiXCR on the 5' RACE reads. The table records 1.5 million to 2 million distinct CDR3 sequences, approximately 50% of them present only once. Input material: blood. The receptor source for this set is a woman in her 40s in good health.

This clonotype was detected only a few times. V usage is TRBV20-1 and J usage is TRBJ1-2; 8 bases are shared with TRBD1. The CDR3 has 11 residues. Unmatched junction bases numbered 4, after V lost 5 bases and J lost 8 bases. The V gene's germline CDR1 is DFQATT and CDR2 SNEGSKA (reference sequence). The DNA of the CDR3 is TGCAGTGCTTGGACAGGGAAGGGCTACACCTTC. Protein sequence: CSAWTGKGYTF.

V is TRBV20-1 and J is TRBJ2-5, with 9 bases identical to TRBD1. CDR1 and CDR2 from the germline V gene are DFQATT and SNEGSKA (reference sequence). This CDR3 comprises 19 residues. J gave up 4 bases and V 5 bases, and 23 bases lay outside the gene matches. The CDR3 sequence: CSACGDRDESHLVPETQYF. The CDR3 DNA is TGCAGTGCTTGTGGGGACAGGGATGAGTCCCACCTCGTCCCAGAGACCCAGTACTTC.

There are a few counts of this clonotype. The rearrangement links TRBV29-1 to TRBJ2-3; D perhaps matches TRBD1 (7 bases). Deletions cut 7 bases from V and 2 bases from J, with 16 bases between. Germline assignment: CDR1 SQVTM and CDR2 ANQGSEA. This CDR3 region has 14 residues. The CDR3 spells CSGRQGGVTDTQYF. In DNA, the CDR3 is TGCAGCGGACGACAGGGAGGAGTCACAGATACGCAGTATTTT.

V and J are TRBV29-1 and TRBJ2-1; D is ambiguous. Germline assignment: CDR1 SQVTM and CDR2 ANQGSEA. Trimming took off 6 bases at V and 7 bases at J, with 13 bases between the two ends. The CDR3 spans 12 residues. CDR3: CSVRPSRNEQFF. CDR3 DNA: TGCAGCGTCCGTCCCTCCAGGAATGAGCAGTTCTTC.

Remarks on this clonotype: A junction boundary mismatches the germline segment, possibly from a read error. This rearrangement joins TRBV12-3 or TRBV12-4 to TRBJ2-3; D may be TRBD1 or TRBD2 (5 bases each). There are 17 residues in the CDR3. DNA of the CDR3: TGTGCCAGCAGTTTTCTTCTGGCAGGGAAAGCGGCGGATATGCAGTATTTT. This gives the protein CASSFLLAGKAADMQYF.

The V gene is TRBV20-1, the J gene TRBJ1-5; D is unclear. Trimming shortened V by 4 bases and J by 0 bases, and 19 bases separated the two germline ends. Germline assignment: CDR1 DFQATT and CDR2 SNEGSKA (reference sequence). This CDR3 region has 17 residues. The CDR3 here is CSAIKLGPVNSNQPQHF. CDR3 DNA: TGCAGTGCTATTAAATTAGGACCGGTGAATAGCAATCAGCCCCAGCATTTT.

The chain carries TRBV3-1 and TRBJ2-7, with TRBD1 as a possible D gene (6 bases). The J call may be wrong; the DNA end is better matched by TRBJ2-5. CDR1 is LGHDT, CDR2 YNNKEL, per germline (reference sequence). This CDR3 has 14 amino acids. The CDR3 DNA sequence: TGTGCCAGCAGCCGACGGACAGATAAAGAGACCCAGTACTTC. It codes for CASSRRTDKETQYF.

This clonotype has a handful of counts. This rearrangement joins TRBV28 to TRBJ2-3; TRBD1 matches 7 bases. CDR1 and CDR2 from the germline V gene are MDHEN and SYDVKM. Trimming at V came to 6 bases and at J to 3 bases, leaving 12 bases not matched to a gene. This CDR3 is built from 16 residues. CDR3 loop: CASSTKYRGSTDTQYF. CDR3 coding DNA: TGTGCCAGCAGCACCAAATACAGGGGTTCAACAGATACGCAGTATTTT.

Many counts were recorded for this clonotype. At one end the junction does not follow the germline gene, possibly because of a read error. V is TRBV12-3 or TRBV12-4 and J is TRBJ2-5, with D tentatively TRBD2 (5 bases). CDR3 size: 13 residues. CDR3 sequence (DNA): TGCGCCAGCAGTACTAGTGGCCAAGAGACCCAGTACTTC. Its translation is CASSTSGQETQYF.

This CDR3 reads CASSPPKGFGGKLFF. The CDR3 DNA sequence: TGTGCCAGCTCACCACCAAAGGGGTTCGGCGGAAAACTGTTTTTT. The J gene is TRBJ1-4, the V gene TRBV18; TRBD1 is a possible D gene (5 bases). This CDR3 spans 15 amino acids. The germline V gene has CDR1 KGHSH and CDR2 LQKENI. The germline V and J ends were trimmed by 0 bases and 10 bases, with 15 bases remaining between them. The full variable domain, with the rest looked up from reference TRBV18 and TRBJ1-4, is NAGVMQNPRHLVRRRGQEARLRCSPMKGHSHVYWYRQLPEEGLKFMVYLQKENIIDESGMPKERFSAEFPKEGPSILRIQQVVRGDSAAYFCASSPPKGFGGKLFFGSGTQLSVL.

This clonotype was seen a few times. The V call is TRBV7-9, the J call TRBJ1-2; maybe TRBD1 (5 bases). The CDR3 sequence is 15 residues long. Germline assignment: CDR1 SEHNR and CDR2 FQNEAQ (reference sequence). The ends were cut back, 5 bases at V and 3 bases at J, with 16 bases in the middle. In nucleotides, the CDR3 is TGTGCCAGCAGCACAGCCCGGGGACCTCACTATGGCTACACCTTC. Translation: CASSTARGPHYGYTF.

The V and J genes are TRBV6-5 and TRBJ1-2; perhaps TRBD1 as D (6 bases). Trimming pared 0 bases from V and 4 bases from J, leaving 12 bases between. Germline CDR1 is MNHEY and CDR2 is SVGAGI. This CDR3 contains 15 residues. The CDR3, as DNA: TGTGCCAGCAGTTACTCGGGGGCACACTCCTATGGCTACACCTTC. Its protein product is CASSYSGAHSYGYTF.

V gene TRBV20-1 combines with J gene TRBJ2-4; 10 positions agree with TRBD1. Losses at the gene ends were 5 bases for V and 6 bases for J; bases not matched to a gene: 10. CDR1 is DFQATT and CDR2 is SNEGSKA in the germline V gene (reference sequence). This CDR3 spans 15 amino acids. CDR3 bases: TGCAGTGCTCACACGGACAGGGGGAGCGTAAACATTCAGTACTTC. Protein product: CSAHTDRGSVNIQYF.

This chain links TRBV4-1 with TRBJ2-6, with D perhaps TRBD2 (5 bases). CDR1 and CDR2 (germline): MGHRA, YSYEKL. This CDR3 comprises 18 residues. Trimming pared 0 bases from V and 0 bases from J, leaving 12 bases between. CDR3 protein: CASSQERVPLSGANVLTF. CDR3 coding DNA: TGCGCCAGCAGCCAAGAGAGGGTTCCGCTCTCTGGGGCCAACGTCCTGACTTTC.

This chain joins TRBV20-1 and TRBJ2-3, with 7 bases lining up with TRBD1. CDR1 and CDR2 from the germline V gene are DFQATT and SNEGSKA (reference sequence). With 3 bases clipped from V and 2 bases from J, the junction kept 17 bases outside the gene matches. CDR3 length equals 18 residues. The CDR3 reads CSARKQGTPLLITDTQYF. CDR3 nucleotide sequence: TGCAGTGCTAGGAAACAGGGGACACCTCTACTTATCACAGATACGCAGTATTTT.